These 12 T cell receptor beta chains were all obtained from the same sample, sequenced in a study of OX40 agonist ivuxolimab in advanced cancers. Produced via immunoSEQ multiplex PCR; TCRdb's table is partial and in-frame only. In the table there are some 77,000 clones, about 93% of which are singletons. Sequencing was performed on CD4+ or CD8+ T cells sorted from blood, taken in a trial of the OX40 agonist ivuxolimab. These receptors originate from an adult with an advanced solid tumor such as melanoma, head and neck, liver or kidney cancer.

This chain connects TRBV5-1 to TRBJ1-2; 7 bases match TRBD1. With V trimmed by 3 bases and J by 2 bases, 13 bases remained unmatched. CDR1 is SGHRS and CDR2 is YFSETQ in the germline V gene. The CDR3 consists of 17 residues. CDR3 sequence: CASSSAKTGEANYGYTF. The CDR3 nucleotides read TGCGCCAGCAGCTCCGCCAAAACAGGGGAGGCGAACTATGGCTACACCTTC.

The rearrangement joins TRBV7-2 to TRBJ1-1; D ambiguous. Trimming took 5 bases from V and 11 from J, leaving 15 bases between them. Germline CDR1 reads SGHTA; CDR2 reads FQGNSA. This CDR3 has 12 residues. This CDR3 is CASSPLQGWAFF. The CDR3, as DNA: TGTGCCAGCAGCCCCCTGCAAGGCTGGGCTTTCTTT.

The count of this clone is one. The chain employs TRBV9 and TRBJ2-3, with a weak D call TRBD2 (6 bases). The CDR3 extends over 15 amino acids. V was shortened by 3 bases and J by 0 bases, with 11 bases between the two germline ends. The V gene's germline CDR1 is SGDLS and CDR2 YYNGEE. The CDR3 sequence is CASSGGGPSTDTQYF. CDR3 bases: TGTGCCAGCAGCGGAGGAGGGCCCAGCACAGATACGCAGTATTTT.

The chain couples TRBV5-5 to TRBJ2-7, with 10 nucleotides matching TRBD2. CDR3 length: 17 amino acids. V dropped 2 bases and J dropped 1; count of bases not matched to a gene: 9. Germline V lookup: CDR1 SGHKS, CDR2 YYEKEE (reference sequence). The CDR3 nucleotides read TGTGCCAGCAGCTTCGGAGTTAGCGGGGGGTCGTCCTACGAGCAGTACTTC. It is translated as CASSFGVSGGSSYEQYF.

This clone was recorded once. The chain employs TRBV18 and TRBJ2-5, with 13 bases matching TRBD2. This CDR3 region has 15 residues. V lost 4 bases and J lost 2; bases outside the gene matches: 1. CDR1 is KGHSH, CDR2 LQKENI, per germline. The CDR3 nucleotides are TGTGCCAGCTCACTACTAGCGGGAGGGCAAGAGACCCAGTACTTC. Translated, it gives CASSLLAGGQETQYF.

This chain connects TRBV7-2 to TRBJ2-5, with TRBD1 matching over 10 bases. The J segment lost 6 bases and the V segment lost 5 bases, leaving 9 bases of the junction unmatched. In germline, CDR1 is SGHTA, CDR2 FQGNSA. The CDR3 is 15 amino acids. CDR3 region: CASSAGQGNVKTQYF. In DNA form, the CDR3 reads TGTGCCAGCAGCGCGGGACAGGGGAATGTAAAGACCCAGTACTTC.

The chain carries TRBV14 and TRBJ2-1; possibly TRBD2 for D (5 bases). The CDR3 has 14 amino acids. From germline, CDR1 is SGHDN and CDR2 FVKESK. With 6 bases removed from V and 5 bases from J, the gap between germline ends came to 14 bases. This CDR3 is CASSMSGTHNEQFF. CDR3 in DNA: TGTGCCAGCAGTATGAGCGGCACACACAATGAGCAGTTCTTC.

The chain employs TRBV19 and TRBJ1-2; D not resolved. V was clipped by 3 bases and J by 3 bases, with 5 bases between them. The CDR3 contains 12 residues. The V gene's germline CDR1 is LNHDA and CDR2 SQIVND (reference sequence). In DNA, the CDR3 is TGTGCCAGTAGTATGGTCTACTATGGCTACACCTTC. Translating it yields CASSMVYYGYTF.

The chain is built from TRBV7-9 and TRBJ2-2; D is ambiguous. Germline CDR1 SEHNR, CDR2 FQNEAQ (reference sequence). Trimming pared 4 bases from V and 6 bases from J, leaving 3 bases between. This CDR3 comprises 11 residues. CDR3: CASSSPGELFF. For the CDR3, the DNA is TGTGCCAGCAGCTCACCCGGGGAGCTGTTTTTT.

The chain joins TRBV29-1 to TRBJ1-1; 7 bases align to TRBD1. The CDR3 spans 12 residues. With 4 bases clipped from V and 4 bases from J, the junction kept 3 bases outside the gene matches. Germline V gene sequence: CDR1 SQVTM, CDR2 ANQGSEA. CDR3 region: CSVVRGLTEAFF. Written as DNA, the CDR3 is TGCAGCGTTGTGAGGGGGCTCACTGAAGCTTTCTTT.

The chain carries TRBV5-1 and TRBJ1-4, with D uncertain. V was pared by 4 bases and J by 7 bases, with 14 bases between. This CDR3 spans 14 amino acids. The V gene's germline CDR1 is SGHRS and CDR2 YFSETQ. In nucleotides, the CDR3 is TGCGCCAGCAGCCCCACGAGGATGGGTGAAAAACTGTTTTTT. It specifies CASSPTRMGEKLFF.

The V gene is TRBV5-4, the J gene TRBJ2-7, with a tentative D call TRBD1 (5 bases). Germline CDR1 SGHNT, CDR2 YYREEE (reference sequence). Trimming pared 0 bases from V and 6 bases from J, leaving 16 bases between. This CDR3 comprises 15 residues. CDR3 in DNA: TGTGCCAGCAGCTTGGCCATTGCGGTTCAGGGCGAGCAGTACTTC. Translating gives CASSLAIAVQGEQYF.